The T cell receptor beta chain under discussion was sequenced for a study of cytomegalovirus exposure and HLA in healthy donors. PCR employed 60 Vbeta and 13 Jbeta primers. Repertoires were generated with immunoSEQ multiplex PCR, while TCRdb's copy carries only in-frame clones and drops some. In the table there are 100,000 to 150,000 clones, roughly four fifths of which are singletons. This CDR3 is built from 16 residues. The V gene end was trimmed by 6 bases and the J gene end by 7 bases; junction bases not matched to a gene: 16. The receptor was isolated from a woman aged 60-75 years in good health and CMV-seropositive. The sample consisted of PBMCs. The chain couples TRBV23-1 to TRBJ2-7; the match to TRBD1 covers 9 bases. TRBV23-1 is an ORF for which the function is uncertain. The chain's CDR3 is CASRRGQGPSLGEQYF. For the CDR3, the DNA is TGCGCCAGCAGGCGGGGACAGGGTCCCTCCTTGGGGGAGCAGTACTTC.